This T cell receptor (beta chain) originates from a study of OX40 agonist ivuxolimab in advanced cancers. As for the study more broadly: Ivuxolimab was a fully human IgG2 agonistic monoclonal antibody targeting the costimulatory receptor OX40 (CD134). Patients were allowed to have had prior anti-PD-1, anti-PD-L1 or anti-CTLA-4 therapy, and approximately 37% of the dose-escalation patients had been treated with checkpoint inhibitors. Among the roughly 52 dose-escalation patients, 19 had hepatocellular carcinoma, roughly 15 melanoma, 9 renal cell carcinoma and 9 head and neck cancer. In the dose-escalation cohort, 70% to 90% of patients were male, and the mean age was roughly 60 years with a range of roughly 20 to 85. The point of sequencing TCRbeta in the periphery was to test whether ivuxolimab changed TCR sequence diversity and drove clonal T-cell expansion. Intravenous ivuxolimab was administered to patients every 2 weeks at six dose levels: 0.01, 0.1, 0.3, 1.5, 3 and 10 mg/kg. Partial responses occurred in three dose-escalation patients, of whom one had hepatocellular carcinoma and two had cutaneous melanoma. The paper covers the monotherapy dose-escalation part of the phase I ivuxolimab trial, which included N = 52 patients.

Including cysteine and phenylalanine, the CDR3 has 14 amino acids. The read is trimmed to its CDR3 DNA, 42 bases read in frame from base 1. A distance of 12 bases separates the germline ends of V and J, which lose 3 bases and 4 bases respectively. CDR1 and CDR2 are drawn from the germline V gene: SGHTA, FQGTGA. Overall study outcomes, separate from this receptor: The antigen specificity of the clonally expanded peripheral T cells was not determined. In partial responders in the 0.1-3.0 mg/kg groups, normalized peripheral clonal expansion was found to be among the lowest, especially among CD8+ T cells. At doses of 0.1 to 3.0 mg/kg, clonal expansion of both CD4+ and CD8+ blood T cells was observed from baseline to week 6. Low levels of normalized T-cell clonal expansion were also shown by some nonresponding patients. After ivuxolimab, CD8+ T cells had more expanded clones than CD4+ T cells on average.

Genomic DNA was extracted from sorted cells for sequencing of the TCRbeta CDR3 region. The immunoSEQ Assay was used for sequencing of TCRbeta CDR3 regions. TCRdb took this table from immuneACCESS and kept in-frame rearrangements with V and J called. Such tables lack part of the clones; where checked against another copy, unresolved V genes explain under half of the gap, and the rest is unexplained. This sample is represented by 75,000 to 100,000 clones; 90% of them were singletons. The ten largest clones take up more than 0.6% of the sample. Patients with a history of autoimmune disease or receiving systemic immunosuppression were excluded from the trial. Peripheral blood for TCR sequencing was collected from all dose cohorts at baseline, on cycle 4 day 1, and on cycle 7 day 1. The samples were taken from a phase I, first-in-human, multicenter, open-label dose-escalation trial of ivuxolimab. Adults with locally advanced or metastatic melanoma, renal cell, hepatocellular, or head and neck squamous cell carcinoma were enrolled in the trial. Before TCR sequencing, CD4+ T cells and CD8+ T cells were sorted from peripheral blood as separate populations.

Remarks on this clone: The clone's antigen remains unknown. Per-base qualities were not stored, and no clone one base away is much larger.

The rearranged chain carries TRBV7-3 and TRBJ2-5, with the D gene tentatively TRBD1 or TRBD2, based on 6 matching bases in each. The clonotype comes from an adult with an advanced solid tumor such as melanoma, head and neck, liver or kidney cancer. Specimen: CD4+ or CD8+ T cells sorted from blood, collected in a trial of the OX40 agonist ivuxolimab. The DNA is as follows: TGTGCCAGCAGCTTTAGGGGGGTAGGAGAGACCCAGTACTTC. Translated, it gives CASSFRGVGETQYF.